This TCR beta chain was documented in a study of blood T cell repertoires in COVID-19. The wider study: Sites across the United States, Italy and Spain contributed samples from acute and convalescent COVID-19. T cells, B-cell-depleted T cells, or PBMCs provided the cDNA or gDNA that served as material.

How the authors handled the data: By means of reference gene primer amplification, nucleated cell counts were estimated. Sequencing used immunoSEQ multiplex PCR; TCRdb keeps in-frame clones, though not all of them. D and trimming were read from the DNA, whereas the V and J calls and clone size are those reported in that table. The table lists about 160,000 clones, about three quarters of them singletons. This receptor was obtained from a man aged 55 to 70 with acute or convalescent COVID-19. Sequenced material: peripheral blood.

Here the CDR3 DNA reads TGTGCCAGCAGCCCAGGGACAGGGGGCTTTGGGGCCAACGTCCTGACTTTC. This gives the protein CASSPGTGGFGANVLTF. This chain uses TRBV27 with TRBJ2-6; 12 positions match TRBD1. This CDR3 contains 17 residues. Trimming cost V 6 bases and J 3 bases; bases outside gene matches: 6. Germline CDR1 is MNHEY and CDR2 is SMNVEV (reference sequence).